Presented here are 26 T cell receptor beta chains from one specimen sequenced in a study of T-cell reconstitution after alpha-beta-depleted transplantation in children. A TCRbeta library incorporating unique molecular identifiers was prepared. TCRdb re-called the PCR reads with MiXCR, one entry per CDR3 protein. The table includes approximately 590,000 distinct CDR3 sequences, roughly a tenth detected once. The specimen comprised PBMCs from the stem cell graft donor, sampled from the stem cell graft. The receptors here all came from a human donor who donated a stem cell graft to a child with acute myeloid leukemia.

The rearrangement links TRBV29-1 to TRBJ1-1; unclear D gene. This CDR3 contains 12 residues. Looked up from germline, CDR1 is SQVTM and CDR2 is ANQGSEA. The germline V and J ends were trimmed by 8 bases and 2 bases, with 12 bases remaining between them. CDR3 sequence (DNA): TGCAGCTTCTACTCGGTTAACACTGAAGCTTTCTTT. The encoded protein is CSFYSVNTEAFF. The variable domain in full, with the rest retrieved from reference TRBV29-1 and TRBJ1-1, is SAVISQKPSRDICQRGTSLTIQCQVDSQVTMMFWYRQQPGQSLTLIATANQGSEATYESGFVIDKFPISRPNLTFSTLTVSNMSPEDSSIYLCSFYSVNTEAFFGQGTRLTVV.

Many counts were recorded for this clonotype. The rearrangement links TRBV5-1 to TRBJ2-1; D possibly matches TRBD1 or TRBD2 (5 bases each). With 2 bases removed from V and 5 bases from J, the gap between germline ends came to 8 bases. CDR1 and CDR2 (germline): SGHRS, YFSETQ. The CDR3 is 13 amino acids. Written as DNA, the CDR3 is TGCGCCAGCAGCTTCGAGGGGAACAATGAGCAGTTCTTC. Translated: CASSFEGNNEQFF. Full variable domain (missing parts from reference TRBV5-1 and TRBJ2-1): KAGVTQTPRYLIKTRGQQVTLSCSPISGHRSVSWYQQTPGQGLQFLFEYFSETQRNKGNFPGRFSGRQFSNSRSEMNVSTLELGDSALYLCASSFEGNNEQFFGPGTRLTVL.

This clonotype was seen a few times. This chain joins TRBV20-1 and TRBJ2-4; a weak D match, TRBD2 (5 bases). V lost 5 bases, J lost 3 bases, and 17 bases lay in between. In germline, CDR1 is DFQATT, CDR2 SNEGSKA (reference sequence). The CDR3 spans 15 residues. DNA of the CDR3: TGCAGTGCTCGCAAACCGAGGGCGGGCAAAAACATTCAGTACTTC. It codes for CSARKPRAGKNIQYF.

The chain links TRBV15 to TRBJ2-5; 10 positions agree with TRBD1. J gave up 5 bases and V 4 bases, and 4 bases lay outside the gene matches. The CDR3 contains 14 residues. Germline lookup yields CDR1 LNHNV and CDR2 YYDKDF (reference sequence). CDR3 nucleotides: TGTGCCACCAGCAAGACAGGGGGCTGGGAGACCCAGTACTTC. This sequence encodes CATSKTGGWETQYF.

This clonotype appeared many times. The chain links TRBV6-6 to TRBJ2-3; the D is unclear. The V gene's germline CDR1 is MNHNY and CDR2 SVGAGI (reference sequence). The CDR3 is made up of 13 amino acids. The CDR3 DNA is TGTGCGAGCTCACGGACGGGCACAGATACGCAGTATTTT. Its translation: CASSRTGTDTQYF.

The gene calls are TRBV19 and TRBJ2-7; the match to TRBD2 covers 14 bases. The CDR3 consists of 14 residues. With V trimmed by 6 bases and J by 5 bases, 3 bases remained unmatched. Germline V CDR1 and CDR2: LNHDA, SQIVND (reference sequence). DNA for the CDR3: TGTGCCAGTAGCACGGGACTAGCGGGAGACGAGCAGTACTTC. Translation: CASSTGLAGDEQYF.

V usage is TRBV12-3 or TRBV12-4 and J usage is TRBJ2-2, with D possibly being TRBD1 (7 bases). The V end lost 7 bases, the J end lost 6 bases, and 15 bases lay between the germline ends. This CDR3 spans 14 amino acids. In DNA, the CDR3 is TGTGCCAGCACCCAGACAGGGAGGTCCGGGGAGCTGTTTTTT. Amino acid sequence: CASTQTGRSGELFF.

There are many counts of this clonotype. J is TRBJ2-1 and V is TRBV12-3 or TRBV12-4; 9 nucleotides line up with TRBD2. J was trimmed by 4 bases and V by 2 bases; bases with no gene match: 9. This CDR3 has 17 amino acids. The CDR3: CASSLTLTSGGYNEQFF. The CDR3 region has the DNA TGTGCCAGCAGTTTAACATTGACTAGCGGCGGGTACAATGAGCAGTTCTTC.

This chain joins TRBV7-9 and TRBJ2-4, with 8 bases matching TRBD1. Germline values: CDR1 SEHNR, CDR2 FQNEAQ (reference sequence). V was pared by 7 bases and J by 6 bases, with 8 bases of the junction left unmatched. The CDR3 runs to 14 residues. The CDR3 DNA reads as TGTGCCAGCACCTCCCGGACAGGGACAAACATTCAGTACTTC. Protein product: CASTSRTGTNIQYF. The complete variable domain, with remaining parts taken from reference TRBV7-9 and TRBJ2-4, reads DTGVSQNPRHKITKRGQNVTFRCDPISEHNRLYWYRQTLGQGPEFLTYFQNEAQLEKSRLLSDRFSAERPKGSFSTLEIQRTEQGDSAMYLCASTSRTGTNIQYFGAGTRLSVL.

This clonotype was seen at least ten times. The gene calls are TRBV12-3 or TRBV12-4 and TRBJ2-5; possible D gene TRBD2, 5 bases. The V end was cut by 5 bases, the J end by 1 base, with 14 bases between. This CDR3 is built from 15 residues. In nucleotides, the CDR3 is TGTGCCAGCAGTACCGGAGGCAGAGGCCAAGAGACCCAGTACTTC. As protein: CASSTGGRGQETQYF.

This clonotype was observed a handful of times. The chain has TRBV29-1 and TRBJ1-1; D is undetermined. This CDR3 is 13 amino acids long. From germline, CDR1 is SQVTM and CDR2 ANQGSEA. V gave up 3 bases and J gave up 4 bases, with 12 bases separating them. The CDR3 sequence is CSVEDRSSTEAFF. For the CDR3, the DNA is TGCAGCGTTGAGGATCGGAGTAGCACTGAAGCTTTCTTT.

This clonotype was detected ten times or more. This chain links TRBV12-3 or TRBV12-4 with TRBJ2-1; D is uncertain. Trimming took off 5 bases at V and 0 bases at J, with 17 bases between the two ends. This CDR3 region has 17 residues. The CDR3 coding sequence is TGTGCCAGCAGTGCCTTTGGTAGCAGATACTCCTACAATGAGCAGTTCTTC. Its translation: CASSAFGSRYSYNEQFF.

The rearrangement links TRBV7-8 to TRBJ2-2, with 12 bases aligning to TRBD2. The junction had 5 bases not matched to a gene; V was cut back by 1 base and J by 8 bases. Germline V CDR1 and CDR2: SGHVS, FQNEAQ. The CDR3 has 16 amino acids. CDR3 bases: TGTGCCAGCAGCTTAGGACTAGCGGGAGTAGGAGGGGAGCTGTTTTTT. This codes for CASSLGLAGVGGELFF.

V usage is TRBV11-2 and J usage is TRBJ2-3; 8 bases fit TRBD2. With V trimmed by 5 bases and J by 1 base, 8 bases remained unmatched. From germline, CDR1 is SGHAT and CDR2 FQNNGV. CDR3 size: 16 residues. The DNA of the CDR3 is TGTGCCAGCAGCCCGACCGGGACTAGGGGCACAGATACGCAGTATTTT. Amino acids: CASSPTGTRGTDTQYF.

The chain employs TRBV7-9 and TRBJ2-3; 10 nucleotides line up with TRBD2. J was trimmed by 4 bases and V by 5 bases; bases with no gene match: 9. Germline loops: CDR1 SEHNR, CDR2 FQNEAQ (reference sequence). The CDR3 covers 16 residues. CDR3 sequence (DNA): TGTGCCAGCAGCCCAGTCAGCGGGAGGGCCCCAGATACGCAGTATTTT. It yields the protein CASSPVSGRAPDTQYF. Complete variable domain (other parts from reference TRBV7-9 and TRBJ2-3): DTGVSQNPRHKITKRGQNVTFRCDPISEHNRLYWYRQTLGQGPEFLTYFQNEAQLEKSRLLSDRFSAERPKGSFSTLEIQRTEQGDSAMYLCASSPVSGRAPDTQYFGPGTRLTVL.

This clonotype has at least ten counts. This chain connects TRBV5-1 to TRBJ2-1; the match to TRBD1 covers 8 bases. The ends lost 2 bases at V and 4 bases at J; junction bases unmatched: 8. This CDR3 has 16 residues. Germline-derived CDR1 and CDR2 are SGHRS and YFSETQ. The CDR3 region has the DNA TGCGCCAGCAGCTTTGACAGGGGAAACACTTACAATGAGCAGTTCTTC. Protein: CASSFDRGNTYNEQFF.

This clonotype was observed many times. The CDR3 DNA sequence: TGTGCCAGCAGCACCCTGGGCGGCACCGGGGAGCTGTTTTTT. The encoded protein is CASSTLGGTGELFF. The gene calls are TRBV12-3 or TRBV12-4 and TRBJ2-2, with D unclear. The V gene lost 6 bases and the J gene lost 4 bases, with 12 bases spanning the gap. CDR3 length: 14 residues.

The V gene is TRBV6-1, the J gene TRBJ1-1, with D unresolved. Germline CDR1 is MNHNS and CDR2 is SASEGT. The CDR3 is made up of 15 amino acids. The V end lost 6 bases, the J end lost 1 base, and 15 bases lay between the germline ends. In DNA form, the CDR3 reads TGTGCCAGCAGCAGCGGGAACAGCAAGAACACTGAAGCTTTCTTT. Amino acid sequence: CASSSGNSKNTEAFF.

The chain recombines TRBV6-2 or TRBV6-3 with TRBJ2-1, with D possibly matching TRBD2 (6 bases). The CDR3 has 15 amino acids. Trimming left V 4 bases short and J 4 bases short, with 14 bases between. The germline V gene has CDR1 MNHEY and CDR2 SVGEGT. CDR3 DNA: TGTGCCAGCAGTTCCGGGACTTGGCGATACAATGAGCAGTTCTTC. Its translation is CASSSGTWRYNEQFF.

The chain combines TRBV3-1 with TRBJ2-7, with 11 bases identical to TRBD2. V lost 4 bases to trimming and J lost 0 bases; unmatched junction nucleotides: 8. The CDR3 is 17 residues long. CDR1 is LGHDT, CDR2 YNNKEL, per germline (reference sequence). The CDR3 sequence: CASSRNLGLADSYEQYF. CDR3 nucleotide sequence: TGTGCCAGCAGCCGAAACCTGGGACTAGCGGACTCCTACGAGCAGTACTTC.

This clonotype was seen more than once but under ten times. The gene calls are TRBV7-2 and TRBJ2-4; 8 bases map to TRBD1. Germline V gene lookup returns CDR1 SGHTA and CDR2 FQGNSA. The CDR3 has 17 residues. The ends lost 1 base at V and 0 bases at J; junction bases unmatched: 5. The CDR3 sequence is CASSLGGTGLAKNIQYF. CDR3 nucleotide sequence: TGTGCCAGCAGCTTAGGAGGGACAGGCTTAGCCAAAAACATTCAGTACTTC.

The rearrangement joins TRBV29-1 to TRBJ2-1, with 16 nucleotides matching TRBD2. With V trimmed by 3 bases and J by 0 bases, 11 bases remained unmatched. Germline CDR1 SQVTM, CDR2 ANQGSEA. The CDR3 is 20 amino acids. The CDR3 reads CSVEALGTSGRARSYNEQFF. CDR3 in DNA: TGCAGCGTTGAGGCCCTCGGGACTAGCGGGAGGGCCCGCTCCTACAATGAGCAGTTCTTC.

This clonotype turned up a few times. The chain joins TRBV7-3 to TRBJ2-4; D ambiguous. The ends were cut back, 3 bases at V and 7 bases at J, with 10 bases in the middle. CDR1 is SGHTA and CDR2 is FQGTGA in the germline V gene. The CDR3 sequence is 13 residues long. CDR3 DNA: TGTGCCAGCAGCTTCCCCGGTTCGAACATTCAGTACTTC. Translating it yields CASSFPGSNIQYF. Full variable domain (remainder filled in from reference TRBV7-3 and TRBJ2-4): GAGVSQTPSNKVTEKGKYVELRCDPISGHTALYWYRQSLGQGPEFLIYFQGTGAADDSGLPNDRFFAVRPEGSVSTLKIQRTERGDSAVYLCASSFPGSNIQYFGAGTRLSVL.

J is TRBJ2-1 and V is TRBV4-3; 9 bases are a match to TRBD2. CDR3 length: 17 residues. Germline values: CDR1 LGHNA, CDR2 YSLEER. The V and J ends lost 0 bases and 2 bases, in that order; junction bases with no gene match: 5. The CDR3 sequence: CASSQDQSGRTYNEQFF. As DNA, the CDR3 is TGCGCCAGCAGCCAAGATCAGAGCGGGAGGACCTACAATGAGCAGTTCTTC.

This clonotype was detected many times. The V gene is TRBV29-1, the J gene TRBJ1-5; no clear D. The CDR3 sequence is 12 residues long. The V end lost 5 bases, the J end lost 2 bases, and 7 bases lay between the germline ends. Germline CDR1 and CDR2: SQVTM and ANQGSEA. The CDR3 region has the DNA TGCAGCGTTCTGGAAGGCAATCAGCCCCAGCATTTT. It codes for CSVLEGNQPQHF.

This clonotype was picked up a small number of times. The chain couples TRBV11-1 to TRBJ2-5; 9 bases fit TRBD2. The germline gives CDR1 SGHAT, CDR2 FQDESV (reference sequence). There are 16 residues in the CDR3. The ends lost 4 bases at V and 0 bases at J; junction bases unmatched: 6. The CDR3 region is CASSSIAGENQETQYF. CDR3 DNA sequence: TGTGCCAGCAGCTCCATAGCGGGAGAGAACCAAGAGACCCAGTACTTC.